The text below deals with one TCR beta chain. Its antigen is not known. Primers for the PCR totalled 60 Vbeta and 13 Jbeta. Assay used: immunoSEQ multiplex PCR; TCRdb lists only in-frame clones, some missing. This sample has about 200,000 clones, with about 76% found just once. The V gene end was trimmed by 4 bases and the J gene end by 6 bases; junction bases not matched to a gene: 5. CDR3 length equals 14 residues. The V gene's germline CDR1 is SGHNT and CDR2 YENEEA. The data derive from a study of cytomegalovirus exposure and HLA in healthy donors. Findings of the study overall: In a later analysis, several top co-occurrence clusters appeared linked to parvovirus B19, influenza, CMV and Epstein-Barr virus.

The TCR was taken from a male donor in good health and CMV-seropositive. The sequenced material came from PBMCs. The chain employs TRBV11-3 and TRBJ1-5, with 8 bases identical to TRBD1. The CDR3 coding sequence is TGTGCCAGCAGCTGGGACAGGAGAGGTCAGCCCCAGCATTTT. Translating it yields CASSWDRRGQPQHF.